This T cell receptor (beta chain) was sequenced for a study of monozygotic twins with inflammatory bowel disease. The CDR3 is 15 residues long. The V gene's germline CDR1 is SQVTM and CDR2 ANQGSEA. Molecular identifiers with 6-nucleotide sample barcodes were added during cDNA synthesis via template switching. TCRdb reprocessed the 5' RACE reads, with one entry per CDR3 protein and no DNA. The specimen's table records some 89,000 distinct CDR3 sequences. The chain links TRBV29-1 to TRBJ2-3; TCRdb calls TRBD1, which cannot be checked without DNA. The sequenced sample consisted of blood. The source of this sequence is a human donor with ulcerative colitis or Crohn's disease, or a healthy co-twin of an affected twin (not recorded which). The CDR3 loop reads CSVCHPAAATDTQYF.